One and the same sample provided the 20 T cell receptor beta chains below, sequenced in a study of molecular identifiers for immune sequencing clone quantification. TCRdb re-called the PCR reads through MiXCR, storing one row per CDR3 protein. The table records 300,000 to 400,000 distinct CDR3 sequences, roughly a fifth of them present only once. Sequenced sample: naive CD8+ T cells from blood, with Jurkat cell RNA spiked in. Noted subset: FACS-sorted CD8+CD4-CCR7+CD45RA+ naive T cells. These receptors came from a human donor in good health. Some libraries in this study had Jurkat cell RNA spiked in.

The table lists this clonotype with many counts. CDR3 bases: TGTGCCAGCAGCGTAGATGGTACTACCGTCCCTATGAACACTGAAGCTTTCTTT. It translates to CASSVDGTTVPMNTEAFF. This chain links TRBV9 with TRBJ1-1; D gene uncertain. Germline V gene lookup returns CDR1 SGDLS and CDR2 YYNGEE. V gave up 0 bases and J gave up 0 bases, with 18 bases separating them. This CDR3 comprises 18 residues.

This clonotype was seen repeatedly, ten times or more. This chain connects TRBV7-9 to TRBJ2-7; maybe TRBD2 (6 bases). This CDR3 has 13 residues. CDR1 is SEHNR, CDR2 FQNEAQ, per germline (reference sequence). Trimming removed 8 bases at V and 7 bases at J, with 18 bases between. CDR3 loop: CASSASVGGEQYF. The CDR3 bases are TGTGCCAGCTCGGCTAGCGTCGGTGGGGAGCAGTACTTC.

In this sample, this clonotype turned up many times. The chain recombines TRBV24-1 with TRBJ2-1; possibly TRBD2 for D (6 bases). The CDR3 spans 14 residues. The V gene's germline CDR1 is KGHDR and CDR2 SFDVKD. The V end was cut by 9 bases, the J end by 0 bases, with 11 bases between. DNA for the CDR3: TGTGCCACCGGGGACTCAGACTCCTACAATGAGCAGTTCTTC. Translation: CATGDSDSYNEQFF.

This clonotype was seen ten or more times. J is TRBJ2-1 and V is TRBV12-3 or TRBV12-4; either TRBD1 or TRBD2 may fit D (5 bases each). V shed 1 base and J shed 11 bases, with 9 bases lying between them. The CDR3 is made up of 12 amino acids. The CDR3, as DNA: TGTGCCAGCAGTTTAGGAGGGGTGAAGCAGTTCTTC. Protein: CASSLGGVKQFF.

In this sample, this clonotype turned up many times. J is TRBJ2-6 and V is TRBV12-3 or TRBV12-4; D ambiguous. With 0 bases removed from V and 1 base from J, the gap between germline ends came to 7 bases. The CDR3 runs to 16 residues. The CDR3 nucleotides read TGTGCCAGCAGTTTAGCGGGCTTGTCTGGGGCCAACGTCCTGACTTTC. Protein sequence: CASSLAGLSGANVLTF.

This clonotype was recorded at least ten times. The chain employs TRBV11-2 and TRBJ2-1; D is undetermined. Germline V gene lookup returns CDR1 SGHAT and CDR2 FQNNGV. With 5 bases removed from V and 2 bases from J, the gap between germline ends came to 7 bases. This CDR3 region has 13 residues. CDR3 in DNA: TGTGCCAGCAGCCCCGAGGCCTACAATGAGCAGTTCTTC. Translation: CASSPEAYNEQFF.

Ten or more counts support this clonotype. The V and J genes are TRBV12-3 or TRBV12-4 and TRBJ2-7; 10 nucleotides agree with TRBD1. CDR3 size: 18 residues. V lost 5 bases to trimming and J lost 1 base; unmatched junction nucleotides: 14. CDR3 amino acids: CASSGLPGQGPSSYEQYF. The DNA of the CDR3 is TGTGCCAGCAGTGGTCTCCCGGGACAGGGGCCATCTTCCTACGAGCAGTACTTC.

This clonotype was seen at least ten times. This chain links TRBV29-1 with TRBJ1-5; D possibly corresponds to TRBD1 (6 bases). This CDR3 region has 13 residues. Trimming took off 5 bases at V and 6 bases at J, with 14 bases between the two ends. CDR1 and CDR2 from the germline V gene are SQVTM and ANQGSEA. CDR3 region: CSVKQGWGQPQHF. CDR3 bases: TGCAGCGTTAAACAGGGATGGGGTCAGCCCCAGCATTTT.

The chain uses TRBV6-5 and TRBJ1-1; possibly TRBD1 for D (5 bases). The V end lost 2 bases, the J end lost 0 bases, and 7 bases lay between the germline ends. Germline assignment: CDR1 MNHEY and CDR2 SVGAGI. The CDR3 totals 14 residues. The CDR3 spells CASSYGTMNTEAFF. The CDR3 nucleotides are TGTGCCAGCAGTTACGGGACCATGAACACTGAAGCTTTCTTT.

As concerns this clonotype: Likely a read error: the CDR3 ends without its conserved phenylalanine or tryptophan. The chain links TRBV12-3 or TRBV12-4 to TRBJ2-3; 9 positions agree with TRBD1. The CDR3 runs to 15 residues. V was clipped by 6 bases and J by 6 bases; unmatched bases: 10. The CDR3 here is CASSPGQGFVDTQYL. CDR3 bases: TGTGCCAGCAGCCCGGGACAGGGATTTGTTGATACGCAGTATCTT.

Many counts were recorded for this clonotype. The CDR3 bases are TGTGCCAGCAGTTTAAACCGGGACGGAATCTCTGGAAACACCATATATTTT. Encoded protein: CASSLNRDGISGNTIYF. The chain joins TRBV5-6 to TRBJ1-3; a possible D gene is TRBD1 (5 bases). Trimming cost V 5 bases and J 0 bases, with 18 bases left between them. The germline CDR1 and CDR2 sequences are SGHDT and YYEEEE. The CDR3 extends over 17 amino acids.

This chain links TRBV12-3 or TRBV12-4 with TRBJ2-5, with D possibly TRBD1 on 7 matching bases. CDR3 length equals 15 residues. Trimming left V 3 bases short and J 5 bases short, with 16 bases between. This CDR3 is CASSFGTRGVETQYF. CDR3 bases: TGTGCCAGCAGTTTTGGCACCAGGGGGGTTGAGACCCAGTACTTC.

The sample holds a few counts of this clonotype. The chain links TRBV6-1 to TRBJ1-5, with TRBD1 identical over 10 bases. The V gene's germline CDR1 is MNHNS and CDR2 SASEGT. The CDR3 sequence is 17 residues long. Losses at the gene ends were 1 base for V and 2 bases for J; bases not matched to a gene: 5. The CDR3 DNA follows: TGTGCCAGCAGTGAAGGGGCCGGGACAGGGGGCAATCAGCCCCAGCATTTT. Its protein is CASSEGAGTGGNQPQHF.

As to this clonotype: One junction end does not reproduce the germline sequence, and a read error may be involved. The V gene is TRBV29-1, the J gene TRBJ2-3; the match to TRBD2 covers 12 bases. This CDR3 contains 19 residues. CDR1 and CDR2 from the germline V gene are SQVTM and ANQGSEA. The chain's CDR3 is CSVEGLAGYGGVRTDTQYF. CDR3 coding DNA: TGCAGCGTCGAAGGACTAGCGGGATACGGGGGTGTGCGGACAGATACGCAGTATTTT.

As concerns this clonotype: Since a much larger clone is just one base distant, this may be a read error. This sequence joins TRBV27 and TRBJ2-3; TRBD2 matches at 7 bases. Germline V CDR1 and CDR2: MNHEY, SMNVEV (reference sequence). This CDR3 spans 15 amino acids. CDR3 protein: CAGSSSGTMADTQYF. CDR3 DNA sequence: TGTGCCGGCAGTTCATCCGGGACTATGGCTGATACGCAGTATTTT.

This clonotype appeared many times. The V gene is TRBV19, the J gene TRBJ2-7; 9 bases align to TRBD1. The germline gives CDR1 LNHDA, CDR2 SQIVND (reference sequence). Trimming took 7 bases from V and 3 from J; bases not matched to a gene: 4. CDR3 length: 13 residues. The CDR3 spells CASTPTGGYEQYF. CDR3 nucleotide sequence: TGTGCCAGTACCCCGACAGGGGGCTACGAGCAGTACTTC.

Many counts were recorded for this clonotype. The chain employs TRBV13 and TRBJ1-1; tentatively, D is TRBD1 (6 bases). CDR3 length: 14 amino acids. Germline lookup yields CDR1 PRHDT and CDR2 FYEKMQ (reference sequence). Trimming pared 1 base from V and 5 bases from J, leaving 11 bases between. The chain's CDR3 is CASSLVGGGTEAFF. In DNA form, the CDR3 reads TGTGCCAGCAGCTTAGTTGGGGGCGGGACTGAAGCTTTCTTT.

This clonotype was observed at least ten times. The chain links TRBV20-1 to TRBJ1-2; D is unclear. Germline assignment: CDR1 DFQATT and CDR2 SNEGSKA (reference sequence). Deletions cut 3 bases from V and 1 base from J, with 9 bases between. This CDR3 has 13 residues. CDR3 residues: CSASEDVNYGYTF. The DNA for the CDR3 is TGCAGTGCTAGCGAGGACGTTAACTATGGCTACACCTTC.

The CDR3, as DNA: TGCGCCAGCAGCCAGGGACTAGCGGGAGGGTTAACCGGGGAGCTGTTTTTT. Encoded protein: CASSQGLAGGLTGELFF. The rearrangement links TRBV4-1 to TRBJ2-2, with 16 bases that match TRBD2. J lost 5 bases, V lost 3 bases, and 3 bases had no gene match. The CDR3 covers 17 residues. Germline assignment: CDR1 MGHRA and CDR2 YSYEKL.

This clonotype was picked up many times. The rearrangement joins TRBV4-1 to TRBJ1-6; TRBD1 aligns across 11 bases. CDR3 length equals 16 residues. The ends lost 3 bases at V and 8 bases at J; junction bases unmatched: 6. CDR1 is MGHRA and CDR2 is YSYEKL in the germline V gene. The CDR3 DNA reads as TGCGCCAGCAGCCACCCGGACAGGGGGCTTCATTCACCCCTCCACTTT. Translated: CASSHPDRGLHSPLHF.